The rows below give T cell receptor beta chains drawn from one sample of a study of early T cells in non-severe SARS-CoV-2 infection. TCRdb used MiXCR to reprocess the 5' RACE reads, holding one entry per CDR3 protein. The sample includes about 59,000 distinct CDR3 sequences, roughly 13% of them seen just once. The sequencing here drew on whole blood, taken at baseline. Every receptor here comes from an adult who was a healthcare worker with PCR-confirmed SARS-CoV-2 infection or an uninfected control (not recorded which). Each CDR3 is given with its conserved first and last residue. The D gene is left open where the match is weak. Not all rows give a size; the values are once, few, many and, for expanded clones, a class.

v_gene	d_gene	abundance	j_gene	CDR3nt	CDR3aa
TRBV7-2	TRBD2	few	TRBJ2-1	TGTGCCAGCAGCGGGGGACTAGCGGGAGGATACGAGCAGTTCTTC	CASSGGLAGGYEQFF
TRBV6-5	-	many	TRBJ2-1	TGTGCCAGCAGTAACCCTCGAAGGCGGAATGAGCAGTTCTTC	CASSNPRRRNEQFF
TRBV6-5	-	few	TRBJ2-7	TGTGCCAGCAGTTATGGTTGGCAGGGCGGTTACGAGCAGTACTTC	CASSYGWQGGYEQYF
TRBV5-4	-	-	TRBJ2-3	TGTGCCAGCAGCCCTGGACAGTCCCCAGATACGCAGTATTTT	CASSPGQSPDTQYF
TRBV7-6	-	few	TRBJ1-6	TGTGCCAGCAGCTTGCTGTATAATTCACCCCTCCACTTT	CASSLLYNSPLHF
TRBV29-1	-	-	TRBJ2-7	TGCAGCGTTGATCGGGCAGGGACTCGGGAGCAGTACTTC	CSVDRAGTREQYF
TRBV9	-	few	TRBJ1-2	TGTGCCAGCAGCGTAGAGGGGAGTCGGTGGCATGGCTACACCTTC	CASSVEGSRWHGYTF
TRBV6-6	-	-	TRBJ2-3	TGTGCCAGCAGCCCTGCAGGTGGGGCCCCCACAGATACGCAGTATTTT	CASSPAGGAPTDTQYF
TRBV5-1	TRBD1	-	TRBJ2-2	TGCGCCAGCAGCTCCGGGACAGGGGCACGGACCGGGGAGCTGTTTTTT	CASSSGTGARTGELFF
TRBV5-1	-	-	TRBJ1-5	TGCGCCAGCAGCACGGGAGACATGACGGGAGCCCAGCATTTT	CASSTGDMTGAQHF
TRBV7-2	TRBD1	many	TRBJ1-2	TGTGCCAGCAGCCCGAGAGGGGACAGGGGAGGTGGCTACACCTTC	CASSPRGDRGGGYTF
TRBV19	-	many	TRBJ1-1	TGTGCCAGTAGTATGGAGTGGGGCACTGAAGCTTTCTTT	CASSMEWGTEAFF
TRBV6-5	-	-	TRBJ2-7	TGTGCCAGCACCTACCAGGGCAGCCGCTCCTACGAGCAGTACTTC	CASTYQGSRSYEQYF
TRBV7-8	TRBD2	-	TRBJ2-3	TGTGCCAGCACTCCTATAGCGGGAGGACGCACAGATACGCAGTATTTT	CASTPIAGGRTDTQYF
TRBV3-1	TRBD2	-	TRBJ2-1	TGTGCCAGCAGCTCCCTGGTAGCGGGGGACAATGAGCAGTTCTTC	CASSSLVAGDNEQFF
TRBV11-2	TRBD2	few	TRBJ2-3	TGTGCCAGCAGCTCCGGGACTAGCGGGGCGACGCAGTATTTT	CASSSGTSGATQYF
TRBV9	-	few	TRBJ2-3	TGTGCCAGCAGCGTATCGGTGGGGGGCGGAACAGATACGCAGTATTTT	CASSVSVGGGTDTQYF
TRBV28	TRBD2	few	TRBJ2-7	TGTGCCAGCAGTTTCCGAGGGACTAGAGCCTACGAGCAGTACTTC	CASSFRGTRAYEQYF
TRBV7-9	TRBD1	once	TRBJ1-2	TGTGCCAGCAGCTTCGAGACAGGGGCTTTCTATGGCTACACCTTC	CASSFETGAFYGYTF
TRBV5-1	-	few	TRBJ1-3	TGCGCCAGCAGCTTGGTAACTCAGGGCCACACCATATATTTT	CASSLVTQGHTIYF
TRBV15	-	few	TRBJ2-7	TGTGCCACCAGTATTCCGGGACACCCTTACGAGCAGTACTTC	CATSIPGHPYEQYF
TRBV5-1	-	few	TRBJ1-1	TGCGCCAGCAGCCCCATGGGGGGCTTTAACACTGAAGCTTTCTTT	CASSPMGGFNTEAFF
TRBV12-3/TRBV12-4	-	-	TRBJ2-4	TGTGCCAGCAGCCCCCGGGGAGGAACCCCAAACATTCAGTACTTC	CASSPRGGTPNIQYF
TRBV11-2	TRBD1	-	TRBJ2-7	TGTGCCAGCACCACCGGGACAGGGAGTTACGAGCAGTACTTC	CASTTGTGSYEQYF
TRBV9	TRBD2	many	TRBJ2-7	TGTGCCAGCAGCCCCGGACTAGCGGGAGGGCCGTTATACGAGCAGTACTTC	CASSPGLAGGPLYEQYF
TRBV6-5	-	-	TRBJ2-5	TGTGCCAGCAGTTACGCGGGGATCCAAGAGACCCAGTACTTC	CASSYAGIQETQYF
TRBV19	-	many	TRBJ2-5	TGTGCCAGTAGTCGCCAGGGGCGCGTTGAGACCCAGTACTTC	CASSRQGRVETQYF
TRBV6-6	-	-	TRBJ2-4	TGTGCCAGCAGTTACATGGGTGGGGTAGCCAAAAACATTCAGTACTTC	CASSYMGGVAKNIQYF
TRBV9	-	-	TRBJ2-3	TGTGCCAGCAGCGGGCGGGACGGACCTAGCACAGATACGCAGTATTTT	CASSGRDGPSTDTQYF
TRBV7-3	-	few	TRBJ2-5	TGTGCCAGCAGCTTGGGCGTCCGGGAGACCCAGTACTTC	CASSLGVRETQYF
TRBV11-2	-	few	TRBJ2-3	TGTGCCAGCAGCTTAGAGGTGGCTAGCGAGGATAGCACAGATACGCAGTATTTT	CASSLEVASEDSTDTQYF